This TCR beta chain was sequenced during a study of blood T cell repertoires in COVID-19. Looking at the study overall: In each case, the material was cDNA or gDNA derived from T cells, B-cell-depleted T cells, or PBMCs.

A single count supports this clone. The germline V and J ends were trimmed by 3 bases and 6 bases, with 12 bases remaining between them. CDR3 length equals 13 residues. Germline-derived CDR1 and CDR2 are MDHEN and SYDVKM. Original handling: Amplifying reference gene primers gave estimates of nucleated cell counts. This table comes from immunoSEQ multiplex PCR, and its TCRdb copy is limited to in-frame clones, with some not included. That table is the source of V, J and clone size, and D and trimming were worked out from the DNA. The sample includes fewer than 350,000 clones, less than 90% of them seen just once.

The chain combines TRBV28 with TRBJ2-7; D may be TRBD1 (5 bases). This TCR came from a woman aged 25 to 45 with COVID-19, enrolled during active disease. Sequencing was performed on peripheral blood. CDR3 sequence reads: CASSFQGNFEQYF. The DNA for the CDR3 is TGTGCCAGCAGTTTCCAGGGAAACTTCGAGCAGTACTTC.